This T cell receptor (beta chain) comes out of a study of T cell repertoires in cytomegalovirus infection. As for the study in general: In public TCR beta signatures, there were indications of both CMV infection and matching HLA type.

The CDR3 is made up of 15 amino acids. Germline lookup yields CDR1 LGHNA and CDR2 YSLEER. The J segment lost 5 bases and the V segment lost 0 bases, leaving 5 bases of the junction unmatched. TCRdb analysed the reads with MiXCR anew, one entry per CDR3 protein. The sample contains a few hundred thousand distinct CDR3 sequences, about a quarter of which appear only once. The rearrangement uses TRBV4-3 and TRBJ2-3; 7 nucleotides align to TRBD1. The TCR sequence derives from a human donor in good health (CMV status not recorded). Some clones in this sample may be carry-over from other donors' samples. Material for sequencing was PBMCs. CDR3: CASSQDPGGQDTQYF. In nucleotides, the CDR3 is TGCGCCAGCAGCCAAGATCCAGGGGGTCAAGATACGCAGTATTTT.